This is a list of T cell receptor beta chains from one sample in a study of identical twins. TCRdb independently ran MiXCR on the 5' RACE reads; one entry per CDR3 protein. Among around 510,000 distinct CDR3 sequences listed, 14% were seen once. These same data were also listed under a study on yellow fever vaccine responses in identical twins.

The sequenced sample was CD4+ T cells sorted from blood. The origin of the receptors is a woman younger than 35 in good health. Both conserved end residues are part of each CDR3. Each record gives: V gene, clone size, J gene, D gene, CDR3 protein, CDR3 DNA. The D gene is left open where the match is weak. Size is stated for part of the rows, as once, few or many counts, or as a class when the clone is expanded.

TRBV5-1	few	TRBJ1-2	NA	CASSLLGTYTF	TGCGCCAGCAGCTTGTTAGGGACCTACACCTTC
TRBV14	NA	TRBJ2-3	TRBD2	CASSQELGLAGPIGTDTQYF	TGTGCCAGCAGCCAGGAACTGGGACTAGCGGGACCTATCGGCACAGATACGCAGTATTTT
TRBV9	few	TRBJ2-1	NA	CASSANAEQFF	TGTGCCAGCAGCGCCAACGCTGAGCAGTTCTTC
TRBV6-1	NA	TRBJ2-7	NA	CASSQTKGSYEQYF	TGTGCCAGCAGTCAGACCAAGGGCTCCTACGAGCAGTACTTC
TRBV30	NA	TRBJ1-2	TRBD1	CAWGLDRALYGYTF	TGTGCCTGGGGACTGGACAGGGCACTCTATGGCTACACCTTC
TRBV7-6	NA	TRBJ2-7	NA	CASSLWERAYEQYF	TGTGCCAGCAGCTTGTGGGAGAGGGCCTACGAGCAGTACTTC
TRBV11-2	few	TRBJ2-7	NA	CASSLELGQPYEQYF	TGTGCCAGCAGCTTAGAGCTGGGGCAGCCCTACGAGCAGTACTTC
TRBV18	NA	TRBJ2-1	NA	CASSQTAGYNEQFF	TGTGCCAGCTCACAAACGGCTGGTTACAATGAGCAGTTCTTC
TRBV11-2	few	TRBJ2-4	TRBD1	CASSLDWDRGETRRAKNIQYF	TGTGCCAGCAGCTTAGACTGGGACAGGGGGGAAACCCGCCGAGCCAAAAACATTCAGTACTTC
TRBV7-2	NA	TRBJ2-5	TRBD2	CASSLGLALQQETQYF	TGTGCCAGCAGCCTAGGACTAGCCCTTCAACAAGAGACCCAGTACTTC
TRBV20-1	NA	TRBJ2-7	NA	CSARDLEGFYEQYF	TGCAGTGCTAGAGATCTCGAGGGTTTTTACGAGCAGTACTTC
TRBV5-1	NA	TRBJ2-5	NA	CASSLSGSGGRETQYF	TGCGCCAGCAGCTTGTCCGGATCCGGGGGAAGAGAGACCCAGTACTTC
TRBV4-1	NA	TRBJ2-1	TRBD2	CASSLRTSGRFNEQFF	TGCGCCAGCAGCCTTAGGACTAGCGGGAGATTTAACGAGCAGTTCTTC
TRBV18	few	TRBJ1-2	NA	CASQVGGLYGYTF	TGTGCCAGCCAAGTAGGAGGGCTCTATGGCTACACCTTC
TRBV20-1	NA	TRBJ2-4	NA	CSARDGGAKNIQYF	TGCAGTGCTCGGGACGGTGGAGCCAAAAACATTCAGTACTTC
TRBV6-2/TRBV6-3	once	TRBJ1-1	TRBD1	CASSYEDRGLTEAFF	TGTGCCAGCAGTTACGAGGACAGGGGGCTAACTGAAGCTTTCTTT
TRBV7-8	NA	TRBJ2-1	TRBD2	CASSARTSGGSSYNEQFF	TGTGCCAGCAGCGCCCGGACTAGCGGGGGCAGCTCCTACAATGAGCAGTTCTTC
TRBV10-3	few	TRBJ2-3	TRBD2	CAIRTSGGTDTQYF	TGTGCCATCAGGACTAGCGGGGGTACAGATACGCAGTATTTT
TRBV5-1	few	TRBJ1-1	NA	CASSLLGVTEAFF	TGCGCCAGCAGCTTGTTAGGGGTCACTGAAGCTTTCTTT
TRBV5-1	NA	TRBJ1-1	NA	CASSLDRVGSTEAFF	TGCGCCAGCAGCTTGGACAGGGTGGGGAGCACTGAAGCTTTCTTT
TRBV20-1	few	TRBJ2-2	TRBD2	CSATTSGNTGELFF	TGCAGTGCAACTACTAGCGGGAACACCGGGGAGCTGTTTTTT
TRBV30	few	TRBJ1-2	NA	CAWSVQGFRQEIYGYTF	TGTGCCTGGAGTGTACAAGGATTTCGGCAGGAGATCTATGGCTACACCTTC
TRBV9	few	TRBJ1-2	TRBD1	CASSVGQGFYGYTF	TGTGCCAGCAGCGTTGGACAGGGTTTCTATGGCTACACCTTC
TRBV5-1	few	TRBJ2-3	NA	CASSFEGFSTDTQYF	TGCGCCAGCAGCTTCGAGGGATTTTCCACAGATACGCAGTATTTT
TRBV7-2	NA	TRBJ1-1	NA	CASSFRAGATEAFF	TGTGCCAGCAGCTTCAGGGCGGGGGCCACTGAAGCTTTCTTT
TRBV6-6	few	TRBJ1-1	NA	CASGVGSTEAFF	TGTGCCAGCGGCGTGGGGAGCACTGAAGCTTTCTTT
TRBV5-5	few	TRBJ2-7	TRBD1	CASGQFDRGLGEQYF	TGTGCCAGCGGCCAGTTCGACAGGGGGCTAGGCGAGCAGTACTTC
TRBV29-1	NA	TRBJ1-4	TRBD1	CSAKKGTGGGVKLFF	TGCAGCGCCAAGAAAGGGACAGGGGGCGGTGTAAAACTGTTTTTT
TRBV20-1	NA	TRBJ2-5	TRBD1	CSAIGTGGAKTQYF	TGCAGTGCTATAGGGACAGGGGGCGCAAAGACCCAGTACTTC
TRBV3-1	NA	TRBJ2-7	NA	CASSQDVKTYEQYF	TGTGCCAGCAGCCAAGATGTCAAGACCTACGAGCAGTACTTC
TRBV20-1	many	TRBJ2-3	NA	CSARRALGADTQYF	TGCAGTGCTAGAAGGGCCTTAGGGGCAGATACGCAGTATTTT
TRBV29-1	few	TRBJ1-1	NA	CSVEVLGTGTEAFF	TGCAGCGTTGAAGTCTTGGGAACAGGCACTGAAGCTTTCTTT
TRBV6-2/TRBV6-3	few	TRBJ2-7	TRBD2	CASSYMGRDTYEQYF	TGTGCCAGCAGTTACATGGGGAGGGATACCTACGAGCAGTACTTC
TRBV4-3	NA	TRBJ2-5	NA	CASSQESNGGAKETQYF	TGCGCCAGCAGCCAAGAATCAAACGGAGGAGCTAAAGAGACCCAGTACTTC
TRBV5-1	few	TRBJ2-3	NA	CASSSTTRMEDTQYF	TGCGCCAGCAGCTCGACGACTAGAATGGAAGATACGCAGTATTTT
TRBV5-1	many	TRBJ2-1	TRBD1	CASSSGGQGYNEQFF	TGCGCCAGCAGCAGTGGGGGACAGGGATACAATGAGCAGTTCTTC
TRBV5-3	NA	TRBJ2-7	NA	CASGPSPNSYEQYF	TGTGCCAGCGGCCCCAGTCCTAACTCCTACGAGCAGTACTTC
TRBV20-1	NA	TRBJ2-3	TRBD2	CSASRLPGLAADTQYF	TGCAGTGCTAGCCGCCTACCGGGACTAGCGGCAGATACGCAGTATTTT
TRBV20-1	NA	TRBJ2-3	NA	CSPKGSADTQYF	TGCAGTCCAAAGGGGAGCGCAGATACGCAGTATTTT
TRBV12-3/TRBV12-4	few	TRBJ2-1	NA	CASSLLANYYNEQFF	TGTGCCAGCAGTTTATTAGCGAACTACTACAATGAGCAGTTCTTC